The 21 T cell receptor beta chains listed next were all sequenced from one sample in a study of siplizumab effects on memory and regulatory T cells. TCRdb's table, derived via immunoSEQ multiplex PCR, lists solely in-frame clones and lacks some. The sample holds more than 85,000 clones, around 94% seen once. Sequenced: Tregs sorted from blood. These TCRs come from a human donor in good health.

The CDR3 bases are TGTGCCAGCAGCGTAGCTACCGCAACAGGGACCTCCTACAATGAGCAGTTCTTC. Encoded protein: CASSVATATGTSYNEQFF. The chain joins TRBV9 to TRBJ2-1, with a weak D call TRBD1 (6 bases). Germline V gene sequence: CDR1 SGDLS, CDR2 YYNGEE. The CDR3 is made up of 18 amino acids. V lost 0 bases and J lost 0, with 16 bases in between.

The chain uses TRBV30 and TRBJ2-5, with a weak D call TRBD1 (5 bases). V lost 8 bases, J lost 2 bases, and 15 bases lay in between. Germline V gene data show CDR1 as GTSNPN and CDR2 as SVGIG (reference sequence). This CDR3 has 13 residues. CDR3 loop: CAREETGQETQYF. CDR3 DNA sequence: TGTGCCCGAGAAGAAACAGGTCAAGAGACCCAGTACTTC.

The chain links TRBV2 to TRBJ2-5; D perhaps matches TRBD2 (7 bases). Germline CDR1 reads SNHLY; CDR2 reads FYNNEI. The CDR3 contains 13 residues. V was trimmed by 8 bases and J by 4 bases, leaving 14 bases between them. Here the CDR3 reads CASEGGEGETQYF. The CDR3 DNA is TGTGCCAGCGAAGGGGGGGAAGGAGAGACCCAGTACTTC.

The chain has TRBV27 and TRBJ1-2, with D perhaps matching TRBD1 (5 bases). V was shortened by 3 bases and J by 4 bases, with 9 bases between the two germline ends. Germline V gene lookup returns CDR1 MNHEY and CDR2 SMNVEV (reference sequence). This CDR3 comprises 13 residues. The CDR3 protein is CASSLQGFYGYTF. The CDR3 DNA sequence: TGTGCCAGCAGTTTGCAGGGTTTCTATGGCTACACCTTC.

This sequence joins TRBV28 and TRBJ2-7; a weak D match, TRBD1 (6 bases). The CDR3 consists of 11 residues. The germline V and J ends were trimmed by 6 bases and 9 bases, with 12 bases remaining between them. Per germline, CDR1 MDHEN and CDR2 SYDVKM. The CDR3: CASSITGRQYF. The CDR3 DNA reads as TGTGCCAGCAGCATTACAGGGAGGCAGTACTTC.

The V call is TRBV27, the J call TRBJ1-5, with 9 bases identical to TRBD1. The germline V gene encodes CDR1 MNHEY and CDR2 SMNVEV (reference sequence). There are 15 residues in the CDR3. J lost 7 bases, V lost 4 bases, and 8 bases had no gene match. CDR3 coding DNA: TGTGCCAGCAGTTACAGGGGGCTATCGTTACAGCCCCAGCATTTT. It specifies CASSYRGLSLQPQHF.

The V gene is TRBV29-1, the J gene TRBJ2-1; no definite D call. Trimming removed 0 bases at V and 0 bases at J, with 18 bases between. Germline V gives CDR1 SQVTM, CDR2 ANQGSEA. The CDR3 extends over 18 amino acids. The CDR3 sequence is CSVEERYTAESSYNEQFF. CDR3 bases: TGCAGCGTTGAAGAGAGGTATACTGCGGAAAGCTCCTACAATGAGCAGTTCTTC.

CDR3 nucleotide sequence: TGTGCCTGGAGTGTACCCCCACACTCCTATGGCTACACCTTC. It specifies CAWSVPPHSYGYTF. The genes are TRBV30 and TRBJ1-2; no definite D call. The CDR3 runs to 14 residues. Germline V gene sequence: CDR1 GTSNPN, CDR2 SVGIG (reference sequence). V lost 0 bases and J lost 4, with 12 bases in between.

This clone occurred once. The genes are TRBV6-5 and TRBJ2-7; D is possibly TRBD2 (6 bases). CDR3 length: 15 residues. Germline assignment: CDR1 MNHEY and CDR2 SVGAGI. Trimming left V 6 bases short and J 1 base short, with 16 bases between. This CDR3 reads CASSKGGIMSYEQYF. CDR3 in DNA: TGTGCCAGCAGCAAAGGAGGGATCATGTCCTACGAGCAGTACTTC.

This CDR3 is CSAYVKNTEAFF. The CDR3 DNA is TGCAGCGCCTATGTAAAGAACACTGAAGCTTTCTTT. The chain carries TRBV29-1 and TRBJ1-1, with D uncertain. Looked up from germline, CDR1 is SQVTM and CDR2 is ANQGSEA. Trimming pared 7 bases from V and 1 base from J, leaving 10 bases between. The length of the CDR3 is 12 residues. The whole variable domain, remainder taken from reference TRBV29-1 and TRBJ1-1, is SAVISQKPSRDICQRGTSLTIQCQVDSQVTMMFWYRQQPGQSLTLIATANQGSEATYESGFVIDKFPISRPNLTFSTLTVSNMSPEDSSIYLCSAYVKNTEAFFGQGTRLTVV.

The gene calls are TRBV18 and TRBJ2-4; perhaps TRBD1 as D (6 bases). V lost 3 bases, J lost 0 bases, and 18 bases lay in between. The CDR3 spans 18 residues. CDR1 is KGHSH, CDR2 LQKENI, per germline. The CDR3 sequence: CASSPAFGQTIAKNIQYF. The CDR3 region has the DNA TGTGCCAGCTCACCGGCTTTCGGACAGACTATAGCCAAAAACATTCAGTACTTC. Based on the CDR3 plus reference TRBV18 and TRBJ2-4, the full variable domain is NAGVMQNPRHLVRRRGQEARLRCSPMKGHSHVYWYRQLPEEGLKFMVYLQKENIIDESGMPKERFSAEFPKEGPSILRIQQVVRGDSAAYFCASSPAFGQTIAKNIQYFGAGTRLSVL.

The V and J genes are TRBV10-2 and TRBJ1-1; D remains unclear. Germline loops: CDR1 WSHSY, CDR2 SAAADI. The V and J ends lost 8 bases and 7 bases respectively, with 8 bases between them. The length of the CDR3 is 10 residues. CDR3 coding DNA: TGCGCCAGCGGCGGATTTGAAGCTTTCTTT. It translates to CASGGFEAFF.

This chain connects TRBV18 to TRBJ2-6; no reliable D call. The germline V gene encodes CDR1 KGHSH and CDR2 LQKENI. CDR3 length equals 15 residues. The germline V and J ends were trimmed by 3 bases and 0 bases, with 6 bases remaining between them. CDR3 sequence (DNA): TGTGCCAGCTCACCTCGAAGCTCTGGGGCCAACGTCCTGACTTTC. This translates into CASSPRSSGANVLTF.

This clone was seen only once. This chain joins TRBV11-2 and TRBJ2-3; D perhaps matches TRBD1 (6 bases). Germline V gives CDR1 SGHAT, CDR2 FQNNGV. Trimming took 1 base from V and 3 from J, leaving 11 bases between them. CDR3 length: 15 residues. CDR3 amino acids: CASSLVGGPTDTQYF. CDR3 coding DNA: TGTGCCAGCAGCTTAGTTGGGGGCCCGACAGATACGCAGTATTTT.

The rearrangement uses TRBV9 and TRBJ1-1, with 7 bases matching TRBD1. The CDR3 consists of 13 residues. With V trimmed by 4 bases and J by 6 bases, 6 bases remained unmatched. CDR1 is SGDLS, CDR2 YYNGEE, per germline. CDR3 DNA: TGTGCCAGCAGCAGGGACAGTCCCGCTGAAGCTTTCTTT. As protein: CASSRDSPAEAFF.

The rearrangement uses TRBV28 and TRBJ1-5; D unclear. Germline CDR1 reads MDHEN; CDR2 reads SYDVKM. CDR3 size: 12 residues. V lost 4 bases and J lost 5, with 6 bases in between. In DNA form, the CDR3 reads TGTGCCAGCAGTTCCAACGATCAGCCCCAGCATTTT. Amino acids: CASSSNDQPQHF.

The chain links TRBV19 to TRBJ2-5, with TRBD2 matching over 15 bases. CDR3 length: 18 residues. Germline V gene lookup returns CDR1 LNHDA and CDR2 SQIVND (reference sequence). V lost 5 bases and J lost 4; bases outside the gene matches: 11. CDR3 coding DNA: TGTGCCAGTAGTCCGATACGGACTAGCGGGAGGGTCTTAGAGACCCAGTACTTC. This encodes CASSPIRTSGRVLETQYF.

CDR3 sequence (DNA): TGTGCCAGCAGCTCAGGACAGTTCTATGGCTACACCTTC. It yields the protein CASSSGQFYGYTF. The chain uses TRBV5-8 and TRBJ1-2, with a weak D call TRBD1 (6 bases). Trimming pared 3 bases from V and 4 bases from J, leaving 10 bases between. CDR3 size: 13 residues. CDR1 and CDR2 from the germline V gene are SGHTS and YDEGEE.

As DNA, the CDR3 is TGTGCCAGTAGTAAGTACAGGGTGAAGAATGAAAAACTGTTTTTT. It encodes CASSKYRVKNEKLFF. The chain joins TRBV19 to TRBJ1-4; a possible D gene is TRBD1 (6 bases). The CDR3 contains 15 residues. Between the trimmed V and J ends, which lost 4 bases and 5 bases, there was a span of 14 bases. Germline CDR1 LNHDA, CDR2 SQIVND (reference sequence).

J is TRBJ1-2 and V is TRBV7-8, with TRBD1 identical over 7 bases. The J segment lost 1 base and the V segment lost 5 bases, leaving 10 bases of the junction unmatched. The CDR3 loop spans 16 amino acids. Per germline, CDR1 SGHVS and CDR2 FQNEAQ. The DNA for the CDR3 is TGTGCCAGCAGCGTAAATACCGGGACAGATAACTATGGCTACACCTTC. Its protein is CASSVNTGTDNYGYTF.

The rearrangement uses TRBV27 and TRBJ2-7; D is unresolved. This CDR3 is 16 amino acids long. Deletions cut 3 bases from V and 0 bases from J, with 15 bases between. Germline values: CDR1 MNHEY, CDR2 SMNVEV (reference sequence). The DNA of the CDR3 is TGTGCCAGCAGTTTCCGCCGCGGACCCCGCTCCTACGAGCAGTACTTC. It is translated as CASSFRRGPRSYEQYF.